This T cell receptor beta chain is drawn from a study of blood T cell repertoires in COVID-19. The CDR3 consists of 13 residues. Germline V gene lookup returns CDR1 MNHNS and CDR2 SASEGT. The germline V and J ends were trimmed by 3 bases and 2 bases, with 8 bases remaining between them. Only in-frame clones appear in the TCRdb table, and some are missing; sequencing was by immunoSEQ multiplex PCR. Here the sample spans 110,000 or so clones, approximately 82% being singletons. Sequencing was carried out using peripheral blood. J is TRBJ2-7 and V is TRBV6-1, with D possibly matching TRBD1 (5 bases). This clonotype originated in a woman of 80 years or more with active or convalescent COVID-19. CDR3 coding DNA: TGTGCCAGCAGTGACAGGGTGACCTACGAGCAGTACTTC. It yields the protein CASSDRVTYEQYF.